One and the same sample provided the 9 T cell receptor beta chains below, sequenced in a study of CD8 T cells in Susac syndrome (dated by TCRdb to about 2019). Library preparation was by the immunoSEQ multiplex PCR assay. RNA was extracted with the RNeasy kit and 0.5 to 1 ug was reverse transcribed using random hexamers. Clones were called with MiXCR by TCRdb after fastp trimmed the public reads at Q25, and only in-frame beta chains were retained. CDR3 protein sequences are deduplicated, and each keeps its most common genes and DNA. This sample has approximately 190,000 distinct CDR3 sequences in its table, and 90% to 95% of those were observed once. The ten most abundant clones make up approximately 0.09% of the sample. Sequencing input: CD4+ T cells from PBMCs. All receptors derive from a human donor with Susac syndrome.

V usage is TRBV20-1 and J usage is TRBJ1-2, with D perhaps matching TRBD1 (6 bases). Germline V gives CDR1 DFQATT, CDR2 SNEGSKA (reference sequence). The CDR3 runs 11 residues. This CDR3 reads CRPLGACGYTF. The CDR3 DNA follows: TGCAGGCCCCTGGGGGCCTGCGGCTACACCTTC.

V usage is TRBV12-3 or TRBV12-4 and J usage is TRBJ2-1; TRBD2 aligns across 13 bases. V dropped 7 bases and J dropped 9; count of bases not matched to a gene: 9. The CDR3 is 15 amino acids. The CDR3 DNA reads TGTGCCAGCACCCGTTCTGGGACTAGCGGGGCTGAGCAGTTCTTC. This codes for CASTRSGTSGAEQFF.

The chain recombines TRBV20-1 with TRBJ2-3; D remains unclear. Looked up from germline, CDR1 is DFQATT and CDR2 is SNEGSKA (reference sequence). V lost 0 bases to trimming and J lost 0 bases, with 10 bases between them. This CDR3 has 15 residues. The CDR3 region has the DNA TGCAGTGCTAGAGATCGACGGATTAGCACAGATACGCAGTATTTT. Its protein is CSARDRRISTDTQYF.

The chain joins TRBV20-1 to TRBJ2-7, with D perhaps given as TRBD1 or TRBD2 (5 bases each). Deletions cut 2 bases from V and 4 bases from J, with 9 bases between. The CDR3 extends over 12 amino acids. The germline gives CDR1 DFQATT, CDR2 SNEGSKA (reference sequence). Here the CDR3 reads CSARYGTYEQYF. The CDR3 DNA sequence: TGCAGTGCTAGATATGGGACGTACGAGCAGTACTTC.

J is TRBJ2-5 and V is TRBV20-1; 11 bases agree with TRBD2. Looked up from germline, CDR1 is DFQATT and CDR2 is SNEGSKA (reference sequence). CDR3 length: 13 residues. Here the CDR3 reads CGSLAGGRQTQYF. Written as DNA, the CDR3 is TGCGGCTCCTTAGCGGGGGGGCGGCAGACCCAGTACTTC.

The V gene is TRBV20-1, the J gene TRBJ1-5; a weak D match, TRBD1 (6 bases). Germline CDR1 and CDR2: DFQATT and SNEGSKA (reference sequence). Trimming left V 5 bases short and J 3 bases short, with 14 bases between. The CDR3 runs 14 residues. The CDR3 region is CSAGLQGNNQPQHF. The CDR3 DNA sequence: TGCAGTGCTGGGCTACAGGGAAACAATCAGCCCCAGCATTTT.

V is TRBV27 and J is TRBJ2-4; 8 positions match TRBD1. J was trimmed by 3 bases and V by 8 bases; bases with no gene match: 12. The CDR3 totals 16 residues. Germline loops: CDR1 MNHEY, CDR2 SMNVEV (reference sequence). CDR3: CASGPQGERGKNIQYF. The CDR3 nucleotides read TGTGCCAGCGGGCCACAGGGGGAACGGGGCAAAAACATTCAGTACTTC.

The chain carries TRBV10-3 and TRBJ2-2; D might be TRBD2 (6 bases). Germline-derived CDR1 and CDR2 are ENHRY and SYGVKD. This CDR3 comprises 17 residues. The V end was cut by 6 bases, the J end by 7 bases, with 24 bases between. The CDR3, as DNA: TGTGCCATCAGCCATGGGAAGACTAGTTCCTGGGGCGGGGAGCTGTTTTTT. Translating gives CAISHGKTSSWGGELFF.

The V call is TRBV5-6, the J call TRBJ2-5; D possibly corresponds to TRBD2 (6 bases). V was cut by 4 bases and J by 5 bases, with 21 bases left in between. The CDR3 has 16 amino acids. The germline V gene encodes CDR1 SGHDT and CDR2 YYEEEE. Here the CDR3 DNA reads TGTGCCAGCAGCCAGATGGGGGGTACTTGGTGGGAGACCCAGTACTTC. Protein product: CASSQMGGTWWETQYF.